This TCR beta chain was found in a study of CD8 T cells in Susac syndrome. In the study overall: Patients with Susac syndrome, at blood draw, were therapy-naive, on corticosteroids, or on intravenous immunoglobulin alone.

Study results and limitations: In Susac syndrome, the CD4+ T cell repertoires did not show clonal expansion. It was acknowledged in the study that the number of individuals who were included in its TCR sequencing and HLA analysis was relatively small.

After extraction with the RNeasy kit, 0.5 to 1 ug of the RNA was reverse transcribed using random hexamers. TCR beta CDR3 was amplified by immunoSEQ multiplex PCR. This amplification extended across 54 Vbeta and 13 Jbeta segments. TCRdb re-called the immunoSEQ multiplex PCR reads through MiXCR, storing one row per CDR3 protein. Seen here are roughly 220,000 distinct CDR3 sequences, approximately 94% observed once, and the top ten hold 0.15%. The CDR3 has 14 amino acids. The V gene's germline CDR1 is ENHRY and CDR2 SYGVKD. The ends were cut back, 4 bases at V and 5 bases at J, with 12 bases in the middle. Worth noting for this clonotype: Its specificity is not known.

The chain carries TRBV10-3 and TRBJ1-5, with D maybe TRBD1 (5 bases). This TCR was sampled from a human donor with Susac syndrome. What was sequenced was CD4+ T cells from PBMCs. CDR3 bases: TGTGCCATCAGTGGGACCGGGGGAGATCAGCCCCAGCATTTT. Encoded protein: CAISGTGGDQPQHF.